This is a list of T cell receptor beta chains from one sample in a study of blood T cell repertoires in COVID-19. The assay was immunoSEQ multiplex PCR, and TCRdb's table has in-frame clones only and misses some. The profile shows around 260,000 clones, about nine tenths of them singletons. Input material: peripheral blood. The receptors were sampled from a woman aged 40 to 49 who had recovered from COVID-19. Both conserved end residues are part of each CDR3. The D gene is left open where the match is weak. The listing skips clone size in some rows; elsewhere it reads once, few, many or a size class.

>TRBD1|TRBV19|TRBJ1-5|few
CASSPSGTGAEWVTQPQHF
TGTGCCAGCTCGCCCTCCGGGACAGGGGCGGAGTGGGTAACTCAGCCCCAGCATTTT
>.|TRBV11-3|TRBJ1-1|.
CASSLGPWAPNAFF
TGTGCCAGCAGCTTAGGGCCCTGGGCCCCGAATGCTTTCTTT
>TRBD2|TRBV5-1|TRBJ2-1|.
CASSLGDSGISYNEQFF
TGCGCCAGCAGCTTGGGGGATAGCGGGATTTCCTACAATGAGCAGTTCTTC
>TRBD1|TRBV18|TRBJ2-7|.
CASSPMRQGDYEQYF
TGTGCCAGCTCACCAATGCGACAGGGCGACTACGAGCAGTACTTC
>TRBD1|TRBV25-1|TRBJ2-2|.
CASSVQGVTGELFF
TGTGCCAGCAGTGTTCAGGGGGTGACCGGGGAGCTGTTTTTT
>.|TRBV2|TRBJ2-4|.
CASSEEGVGGSGNIQYF
TGTGCCAGCAGTGAAGAAGGGGTTGGGGGCTCGGGAAACATTCAGTACTTC
>.|TRBV4-2|TRBJ2-2|.
CASSQGPNTGELFF
TGTGCCAGCAGCCAGGGGCCGAACACCGGGGAGCTGTTTTTT
>TRBD1|TRBV7-6|TRBJ2-7|once
CASSFGQGSYEQYF
TGTGCCAGCAGCTTCGGACAGGGGTCGTACGAGCAGTACTTC
>TRBD2|TRBV6-5|TRBJ2-7|.
CASNGGGAVYEQYF
TGTGCCAGCAACGGGGGGGGCGCCGTCTACGAGCAGTACTTC
>.|TRBV24-1|TRBJ2-2|once
CATSDNGIYTGELFF
TGTGCCACCAGTGATAACGGTATCTACACCGGGGAGCTGTTTTTT
>.|TRBV7-8|TRBJ2-7|.
CASSASGLGGNEQYF
TGTGCCAGCAGCGCGAGCGGACTCGGAGGGAACGAGCAGTACTTC
>TRBD1|TRBV7-9|TRBJ2-7|.
CASSLEGTGTGDYEQYF
TGTGCCAGCAGCTTAGAGGGGACCGGGACAGGAGACTACGAGCAGTACTTC
>TRBD2|TRBV27|TRBJ2-3|.
CASSPFPREDSTDTQYF
TGTGCCAGCAGTCCCTTTCCGCGGGAGGACTCCACAGATACGCAGTATTTT
>TRBD2|TRBV10-1|TRBJ2-5|.
CARGLAGGGETQYF
TGCGCCAGGGGACTAGCGGGAGGAGGGGAGACCCAGTACTTC
>.|TRBV27|TRBJ2-1|.
CASGSQFSSSYNEQFF
TGTGCCAGCGGTTCCCAGTTCTCTTCGTCCTACAATGAGCAGTTCTTC
>TRBD1|TRBV27|TRBJ1-5|few
CASRTGGGYSNQPQHF
TGTGCCAGCAGGACAGGGGGCGGGTATAGCAATCAGCCCCAGCATTTT
>.|TRBV7-2|TRBJ2-7|.
CASSLGQFSYEQYF
TGTGCCAGCAGCTTAGGACAGTTCTCCTACGAGCAGTACTTC
>TRBD2|TRBV3-1/TRBV3-2|TRBJ2-1|.
CASSQAGLESNEQFF
TGTGCCAGCAGCCAAGCGGGACTAGAAAGCAATGAGCAGTTCTTC
>TRBD1|TRBV19|TRBJ1-4|.
CASGTGLRTTNEKLFF
TGTGCCAGTGGGACAGGTTTAAGAACAACTAATGAAAAACTGTTTTTT
>TRBD1|TRBV30|TRBJ1-2|.
CAWAGSRGRGYGYTF
TGTGCCTGGGCCGGGAGCAGGGGGCGCGGCTATGGCTACACCTTC
>TRBD2|TRBV2|TRBJ2-5|once
CASSKTSGGQETQYF
TGTGCCAGCAGTAAGACTAGCGGTGGCCAAGAGACCCAGTACTTC
>.|TRBV7-3|TRBJ2-3|.
CASSPSRGSTDTQYF
TGTGCCAGCAGCCCGTCCCGCGGGAGCACAGATACGCAGTATTTT
>TRBD2|TRBV11-2|TRBJ2-3|.
CASSPRLAGDTDTQYF
TGTGCCAGCAGCCCACGACTAGCGGGAGACACAGATACGCAGTATTTT
>.|TRBV7-9|TRBJ2-5|few
CASSLSETQYF
TGTGCCAGCAGCTTATCTGAGACCCAGTACTTC
>TRBD1|TRBV5-6|TRBJ1-3|.
CASSFRQGTNTIYF
TGTGCCAGCAGCTTCAGACAGGGGACGAACACCATATATTTT
>.|TRBV4-1|TRBJ2-7|.
CASSQGVFTYEQYF
TGCGCCAGCAGCCAAGGCGTATTCACCTACGAGCAGTACTTC
>.|TRBV6-1|TRBJ1-5|.
CASSEDPGVGNQPQHF
TGTGCCAGCAGTGAAGACCCAGGGGTGGGCAATCAGCCCCAGCATTTT
>TRBD2|TRBV27|TRBJ2-5|.
CASKGLAGVSETQYF
TGTGCCAGCAAGGGACTAGCGGGAGTTAGCGAGACCCAGTACTTC
>.|TRBV29-1|TRBJ1-5|.
CSVVLSGYSNQPQHF
TGCAGCGTTGTTTTAAGCGGGTATAGCAATCAGCCCCAGCATTTT
>TRBD2|TRBV25-1|TRBJ2-1|.
CASSELGTSGSNEQFF
TGTGCCAGCAGTGAATTAGGGACTAGCGGGAGCAATGAGCAGTTCTTC
>.|TRBV5-1|TRBJ2-1|.
CASKFMSSYNEQFF
TGCGCCAGCAAGTTCATGAGCTCCTACAATGAGCAGTTCTTC
>TRBD2|TRBV29-1|TRBJ2-1|.
CSVRDSGSNEQFF
TGCAGCGTTCGGGATAGCGGGAGTAATGAGCAGTTCTTC
>.|TRBV7-6|TRBJ2-1|.
CASSSSELNEQFF
TGTGCCAGCAGCTCGTCGGAGCTGAATGAGCAGTTCTTC
>TRBD2|TRBV9|TRBJ2-2|.
CASSVGGRAGTGELFF
TGTGCCAGCAGCGTAGGCGGGAGGGCCGGTACCGGGGAGCTGTTTTTT
>.|TRBV5-1|TRBJ1-5|once
CASSLEGHSPNQPQHF
TGCGCCAGCAGCTTGGAGGGACACTCTCCCAATCAGCCCCAGCATTTT
>.|TRBV5-6|TRBJ2-2|.
CASSLDLGAGELFF
TGTGCCAGCAGCTTAGATCTCGGAGCCGGGGAGCTGTTTTTT
>.|TRBV13|TRBJ1-1|.
CASSSGWTEAFF
TGTGCCAGCAGCTCCGGTTGGACTGAAGCTTTCTTT
>.|TRBV12-5|TRBJ2-4|once
CASAASEGGGIQYF
TGTGCTAGTGCCGCATCTGAGGGTGGCGGCATTCAGTACTTC
>TRBD1|TRBV11-3|TRBJ2-1|.
CASSYYRGNDEQFF
TGTGCCAGCAGCTACTACAGGGGCAACGATGAGCAGTTCTTC
>.|TRBV9|TRBJ2-1|few
CASSVGSVANEQFF
TGTGCCAGCAGCGTAGGAAGTGTGGCCAATGAGCAGTTCTTC
>.|TRBV15|TRBJ1-3|once
CATSVGQSSGNTIYF
TGTGCCACCAGCGTAGGACAGAGCTCTGGAAACACCATATATTTT
>TRBD2|TRBV7-2|TRBJ2-2|once
CASSSKGAGFTGELFF
TGTGCCAGCAGCTCCAAGGGAGCGGGATTCACCGGGGAGCTGTTTTTT
>TRBD2|TRBV4-2|TRBJ2-7|few
CASSQGTSGRAEYEQYF
TGTGCCAGCAGCCAAGGGACTAGCGGGAGGGCGGAGTACGAGCAGTACTTC
>.|TRBV3-1/TRBV3-2|TRBJ2-7|.
CASSQDRSPFPYEQYF
TGTGCCAGCAGCCAAGATCGGAGTCCATTCCCCTACGAGCAGTACTTC
>.|TRBV28|TRBJ2-7|.
CASSFMEYTREQYF
TGTGCCAGCAGTTTCATGGAGTATACGAGGGAGCAGTACTTC
>TRBD2|TRBV7-9|TRBJ2-1|.
CASSLARAGVVNEQFF
TGTGCCAGCAGCTTAGCGCGAGCGGGAGTGGTAAATGAGCAGTTCTTC
>.|TRBV5-1|TRBJ2-2|once
CASSWRDGANTGELFF
TGCGCCAGCAGCTGGCGGGACGGGGCCAACACCGGGGAGCTGTTTTTT
>.|TRBV29-1|TRBJ2-1|.
CSVDTGSNEQFF
TGCAGCGTCGACACCGGGAGCAATGAGCAGTTCTTC
>TRBD1|TRBV7-9|TRBJ2-5|.
CASSWGQGRQETQYF
TGTGCCAGCAGCTGGGGACAGGGGAGGCAAGAGACCCAGTACTTC
>TRBD2|TRBV5-4|TRBJ2-3|.
CASSWGSGSTDTQYF
TGTGCCAGCAGCTGGGGTAGCGGGAGCACAGATACGCAGTATTTT
>TRBD2|TRBV25-1|TRBJ2-7|.
CASSDLPGGTHSYEQYF
TGTGCCAGCAGTGACCTTCCGGGGGGGACCCACTCCTACGAGCAGTACTTC
>.|TRBV19|TRBJ2-7|.
CASSLPGNEQYF
TGTGCCAGTAGCCTCCCGGGGAACGAGCAGTACTTC
>TRBD1|TRBV4-1|TRBJ2-2|.
CASSQNVGTGYTGELFF
TGCGCCAGCAGCCAGAACGTAGGGACAGGGTACACCGGGGAGCTGTTTTTT
>TRBD2|TRBV9|TRBJ2-2|.
CASSGTGTSGRRGGELFF
TGTGCCAGCAGCGGCACCGGGACTAGCGGGAGGAGGGGCGGGGAGCTGTTTTTT
>TRBD1|TRBV3-1/TRBV3-2|TRBJ2-1|once
CASSPPGQGIYNEQFF
TGTGCCAGCAGCCCCCCCGGACAGGGGATCTACAATGAGCAGTTCTTC
>.|TRBV27|TRBJ1-2|.
CASSLGGLLYGYTF
TGTGCCAGCAGTTTGGGGGGGCTACTCTATGGCTACACCTTC